These T cell receptor beta chains were read from a single sample in a study of neurological immune-mediated disorders. TCRdb re-analysed the 5' RACE reads in MiXCR, keeping a single row per CDR3 protein. The sample holds around 50,000 distinct CDR3 sequences, about 3.8% seen once. Material for sequencing was PBMCs. These receptors came from a man aged 60 to 69 with multiple sclerosis. Each CDR3 is given with its conserved first and last residue. The order of the fields is J gene, V gene, CDR3 protein.

J gene: TRBJ2-7
V gene: TRBV20-1
CDR3 protein: CSARSFGGPTAYEQYF

J gene: TRBJ2-7
V gene: TRBV20-1
CDR3 protein: CSASGARGYDEQYF

J gene: TRBJ2-5
V gene: TRBV5-1
CDR3 protein: CASSPTGGKETQYF

J gene: TRBJ2-1
V gene: TRBV7-8
CDR3 protein: CASSEGRAEQFF

J gene: TRBJ1-6
V gene: TRBV5-1
CDR3 protein: CASSSGQPGSPLHF

J gene: TRBJ1-2
V gene: TRBV12-3/TRBV12-4
CDR3 protein: CASRFTAGGYTF

J gene: TRBJ1-2
V gene: TRBV7-2
CDR3 protein: CASSLSRDDYTF

J gene: TRBJ2-7
V gene: TRBV20-1
CDR3 protein: CSASVGLAGGPNEQYF

J gene: TRBJ2-2
V gene: TRBV5-1
CDR3 protein: CASRAYRGTGELFF

J gene: TRBJ2-7
V gene: TRBV6-5
CDR3 protein: CASRGAYEQYF

J gene: TRBJ2-1
V gene: TRBV9
CDR3 protein: CASSGPWNEQFF

J gene: TRBJ1-1
V gene: TRBV9
CDR3 protein: CASSAQAEAFF

J gene: TRBJ2-7
V gene: TRBV21-1
CDR3 protein: CASSKVPLRPTYEQYF